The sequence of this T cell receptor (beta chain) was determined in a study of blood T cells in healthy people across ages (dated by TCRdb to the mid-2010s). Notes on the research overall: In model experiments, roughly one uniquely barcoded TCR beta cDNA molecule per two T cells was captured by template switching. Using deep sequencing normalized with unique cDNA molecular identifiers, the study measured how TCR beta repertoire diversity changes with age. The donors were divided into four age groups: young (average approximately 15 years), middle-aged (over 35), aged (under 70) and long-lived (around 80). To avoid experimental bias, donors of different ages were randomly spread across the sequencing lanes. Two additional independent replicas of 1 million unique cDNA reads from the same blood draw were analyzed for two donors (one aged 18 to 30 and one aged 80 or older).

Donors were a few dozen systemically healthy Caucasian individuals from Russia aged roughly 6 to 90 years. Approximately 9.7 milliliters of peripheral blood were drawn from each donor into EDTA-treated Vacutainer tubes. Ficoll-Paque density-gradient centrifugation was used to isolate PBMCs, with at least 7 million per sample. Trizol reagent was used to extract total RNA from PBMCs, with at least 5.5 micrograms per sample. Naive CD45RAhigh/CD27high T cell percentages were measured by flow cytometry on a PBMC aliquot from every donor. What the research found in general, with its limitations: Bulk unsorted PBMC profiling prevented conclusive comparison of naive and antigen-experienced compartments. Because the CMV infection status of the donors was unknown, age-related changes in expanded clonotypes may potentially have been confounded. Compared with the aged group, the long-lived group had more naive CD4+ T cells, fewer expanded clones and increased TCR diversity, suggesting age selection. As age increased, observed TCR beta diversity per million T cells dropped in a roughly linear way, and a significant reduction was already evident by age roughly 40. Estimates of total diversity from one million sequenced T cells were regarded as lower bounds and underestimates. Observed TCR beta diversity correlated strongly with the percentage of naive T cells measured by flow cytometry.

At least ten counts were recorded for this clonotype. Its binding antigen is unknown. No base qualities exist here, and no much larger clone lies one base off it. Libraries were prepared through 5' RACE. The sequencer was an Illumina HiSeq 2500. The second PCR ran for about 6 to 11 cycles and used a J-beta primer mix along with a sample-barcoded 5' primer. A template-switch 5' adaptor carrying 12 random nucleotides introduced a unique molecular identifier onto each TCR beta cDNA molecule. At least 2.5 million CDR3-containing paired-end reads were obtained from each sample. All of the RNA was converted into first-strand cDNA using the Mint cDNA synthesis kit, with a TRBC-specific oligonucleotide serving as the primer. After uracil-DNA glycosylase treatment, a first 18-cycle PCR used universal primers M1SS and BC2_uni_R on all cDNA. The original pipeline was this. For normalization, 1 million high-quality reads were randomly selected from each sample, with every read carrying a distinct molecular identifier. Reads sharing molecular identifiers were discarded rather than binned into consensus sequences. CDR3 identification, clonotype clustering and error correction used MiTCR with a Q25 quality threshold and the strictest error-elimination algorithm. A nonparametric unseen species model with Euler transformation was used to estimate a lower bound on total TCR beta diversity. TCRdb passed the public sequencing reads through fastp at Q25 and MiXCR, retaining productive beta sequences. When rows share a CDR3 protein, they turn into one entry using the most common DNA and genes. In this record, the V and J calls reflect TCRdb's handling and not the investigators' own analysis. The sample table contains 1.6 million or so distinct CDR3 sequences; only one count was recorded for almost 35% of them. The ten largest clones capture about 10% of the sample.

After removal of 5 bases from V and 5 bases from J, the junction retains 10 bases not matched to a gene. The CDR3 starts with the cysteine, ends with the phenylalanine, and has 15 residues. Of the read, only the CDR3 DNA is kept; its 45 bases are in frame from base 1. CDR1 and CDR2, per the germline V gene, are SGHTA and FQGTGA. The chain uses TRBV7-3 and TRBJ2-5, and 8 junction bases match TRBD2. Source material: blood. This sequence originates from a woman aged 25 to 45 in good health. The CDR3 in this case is CASSPGVAGRETQYF. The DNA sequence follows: TGTGCCAGCAGCCCCGGAGTAGCGGGACGGGAGACCCAGTACTTC. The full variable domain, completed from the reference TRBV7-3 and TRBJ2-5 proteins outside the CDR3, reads GAGVSQTPSNKVTEKGKYVELRCDPISGHTALYWYRQSLGQGPEFLIYFQGTGAADDSGLPNDRFFAVRPEGSVSTLKIQRTERGDSAVYLCASSPGVAGRETQYFGPGTRLLVL.